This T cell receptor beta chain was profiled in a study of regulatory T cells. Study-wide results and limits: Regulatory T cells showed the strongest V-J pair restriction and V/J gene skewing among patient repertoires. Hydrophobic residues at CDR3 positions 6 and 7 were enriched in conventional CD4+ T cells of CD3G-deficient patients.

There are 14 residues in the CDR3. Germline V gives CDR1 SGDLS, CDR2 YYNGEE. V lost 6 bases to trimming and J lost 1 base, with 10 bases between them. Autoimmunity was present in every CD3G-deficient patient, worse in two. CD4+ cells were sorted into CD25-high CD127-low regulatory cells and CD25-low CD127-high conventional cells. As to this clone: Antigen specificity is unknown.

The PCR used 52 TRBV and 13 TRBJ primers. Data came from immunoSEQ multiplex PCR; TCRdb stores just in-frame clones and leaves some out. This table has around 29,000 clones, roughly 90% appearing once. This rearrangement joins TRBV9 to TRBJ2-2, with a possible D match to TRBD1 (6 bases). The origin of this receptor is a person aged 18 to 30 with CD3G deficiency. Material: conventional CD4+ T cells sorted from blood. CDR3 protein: CASTVGQNTGELFF. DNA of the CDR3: TGTGCCAGCACTGTGGGACAGAACACCGGGGAGCTGTTTTTT.